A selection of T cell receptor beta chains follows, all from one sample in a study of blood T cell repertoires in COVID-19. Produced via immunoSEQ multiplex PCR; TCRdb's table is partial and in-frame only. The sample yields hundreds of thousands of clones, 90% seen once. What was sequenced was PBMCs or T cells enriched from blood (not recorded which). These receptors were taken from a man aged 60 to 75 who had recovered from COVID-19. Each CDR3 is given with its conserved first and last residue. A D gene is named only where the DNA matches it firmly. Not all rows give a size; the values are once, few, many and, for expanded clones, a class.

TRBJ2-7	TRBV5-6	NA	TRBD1	TGTGCCAGCAGCTCGACAGACAGGGTGAGGACCTACGAGCAGTACTTC	CASSSTDRVRTYEQYF
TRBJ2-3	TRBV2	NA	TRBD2	TGTGCCAGCAGAGGGACTAGCGGGAGATTGGATACGCAGTATTTT	CASRGTSGRLDTQYF
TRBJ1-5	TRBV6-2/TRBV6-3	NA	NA	TGTGCCAGCAGTTACAATGTGGCGGGAGGGCAGCCCCAGCATTTT	CASSYNVAGGQPQHF
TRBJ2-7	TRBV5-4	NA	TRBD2	TGTGCCAGCAAAACTAGCGGAGACTACGAGCAGTACTTC	CASKTSGDYEQYF
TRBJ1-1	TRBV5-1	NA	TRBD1	TGCGCCAGCAGCTTGGGGACAGGGGAGTGGAACACTGAAGCTTTCTTT	CASSLGTGEWNTEAFF
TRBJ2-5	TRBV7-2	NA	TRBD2	TGTGCCAGCAGCAACCCAACTAGCGGGGGAGAGACCCAGTACTTC	CASSNPTSGGETQYF
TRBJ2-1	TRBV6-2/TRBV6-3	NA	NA	TGTGCCAGCAGTTACTCGATCTTGGGGGGCTCCTACAATGAGCAGTTCTTC	CASSYSILGGSYNEQFF
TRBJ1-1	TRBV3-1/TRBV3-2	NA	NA	TGTGCCAGCAGCCCTCTTCATCGGGACACTGAAGCTTTCTTT	CASSPLHRDTEAFF
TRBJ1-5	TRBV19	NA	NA	TGTGCCAGTAGTATAACCCGGGACAACAGTAGCAATCAGCCCCAGCATTTT	CASSITRDNSSNQPQHF
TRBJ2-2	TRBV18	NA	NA	TGTGCCAGCTCACCTCGCCCAAAGGACAGATTTACCGGGGAGCTGTTTTTT	CASSPRPKDRFTGELFF
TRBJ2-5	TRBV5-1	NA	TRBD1	TGCGCCAGCAGTCAGGGGCAGGGGGTGGAGGAGACCCAGTACTTC	CASSQGQGVEETQYF
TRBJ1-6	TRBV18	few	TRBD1	TGTGCCAGCTCACCGCAGGGACAGGGGGGATCACCCCTCCACTTT	CASSPQGQGGSPLHF
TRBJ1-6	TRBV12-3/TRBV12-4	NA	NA	TGTGCCAGCAGGATAGGACAGAAGTCACCCCTCCACTTT	CASRIGQKSPLHF
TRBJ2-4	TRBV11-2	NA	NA	TGTGCCAGCAGCCGCGGAGGGGGAGGGCCCAAAAACATTCAGTACTTC	CASSRGGGGPKNIQYF
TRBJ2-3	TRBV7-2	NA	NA	TGTGCCAGCAGCTTACCGGGACACAGGACAGATACGCAGTATTTT	CASSLPGHRTDTQYF
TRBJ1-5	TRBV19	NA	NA	TGTGCCAGTCAATACGGGGTTAATCAGCCCCAGCATTTT	CASQYGVNQPQHF
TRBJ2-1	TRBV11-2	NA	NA	TGTGCCAGCAGCTTACATACGGGTGGTGAGCAGTTCTTC	CASSLHTGGEQFF
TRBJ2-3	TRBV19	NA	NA	TGTGCCAGTAGGGATTTGGCGAGGGCGCAGTATTTT	CASRDLARAQYF
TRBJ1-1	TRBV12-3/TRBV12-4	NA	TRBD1	TGTGCCAGCAGTCCGACAGGGGCCGAAGCTTTCTTT	CASSPTGAEAFF
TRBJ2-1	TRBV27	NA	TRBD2	TGTGCCAGCACTCTAAGAGGCCTAGCGGGAGTGGGAAATGAGCAGTTCTTC	CASTLRGLAGVGNEQFF
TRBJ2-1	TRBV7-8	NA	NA	TGTGCCAGCAGCTTAGGGCCCAAGAGGCAGGGGATGTCCTACAATGAGCAGTTCTTC	CASSLGPKRQGMSYNEQFF
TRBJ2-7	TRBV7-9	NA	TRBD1	TGTGCCAGCAGCTCCGGACAGGGGTGGAACGAGCAGTACTTC	CASSSGQGWNEQYF
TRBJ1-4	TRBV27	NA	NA	TGTGCCAGCAGCCTCGGGCAGGGCAATGAAAAACTGTTTTTT	CASSLGQGNEKLFF
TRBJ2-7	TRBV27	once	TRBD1	TGTGCCAGCAGTCAACCCCCGGGACAGGGTGTCCGCGAGCAGTACTTC	CASSQPPGQGVREQYF
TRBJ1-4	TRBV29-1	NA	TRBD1	TGCAGCGTCAGAACAGGGGGGCCTAATGAAAAACTGTTTTTT	CSVRTGGPNEKLFF
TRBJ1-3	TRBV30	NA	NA	TGTGCCTGGAGTAGCACTGGAAACACCATATATTTT	CAWSSTGNTIYF
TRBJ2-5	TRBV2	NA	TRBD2	TGTGCCAGCAGTGAAGCGCGTTTTAGCGGGGGGGGAAGGGAGACCCAGTACTTC	CASSEARFSGGGRETQYF
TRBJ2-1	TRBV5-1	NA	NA	TGCGCCAGCAGCCTATCGGGACTCTACAATGAGCAGTTCTTC	CASSLSGLYNEQFF
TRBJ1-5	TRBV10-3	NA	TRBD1	TGTGCCATCAGTGAGCGACAGGGGGCTGCTCAGCCCCAGCATTTT	CAISERQGAAQPQHF
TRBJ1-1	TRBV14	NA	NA	TGTGCCAGCAGCCCGAGTAGAGGAACTGAAGCTTTCTTT	CASSPSRGTEAFF
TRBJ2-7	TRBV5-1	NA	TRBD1	TGCGCCAGCAGCCAAGGGACAGGGGGCACCGAGCAGTACTTC	CASSQGTGGTEQYF
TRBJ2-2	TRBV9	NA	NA	TGTGCCAGCACACGGTACACCGGGGAGCTGTTTTTT	CASTRYTGELFF
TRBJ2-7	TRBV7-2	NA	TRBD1	TGTGCCAGCAGCTCCCGGGACAGCTCCTACGAGCAGTACTTC	CASSSRDSSYEQYF
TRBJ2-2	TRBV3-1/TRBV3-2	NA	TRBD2	TGTGCCAGCAGCCAGACTAGCGGGAGTGCCGGGGAGCTGTTTTTT	CASSQTSGSAGELFF
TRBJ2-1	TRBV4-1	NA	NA	TGCGCCAGCAGCCTACAGGCCAATGAGCAGTTCTTC	CASSLQANEQFF
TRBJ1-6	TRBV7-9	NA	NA	TGTGCCAGCAGCCGAGTCGGGACCTATAATTCACCCCTCCACTTT	CASSRVGTYNSPLHF
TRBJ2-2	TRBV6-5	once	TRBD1	TGTGCCAGCAGGCCCGGGACAGAATTCACCGGGGAGCTGTTTTTT	CASRPGTEFTGELFF
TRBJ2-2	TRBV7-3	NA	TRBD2	TGTGCCAGCAGCTCTAGCGGGCGTCTCGCCGGGGAGCTGTTTTTT	CASSSSGRLAGELFF
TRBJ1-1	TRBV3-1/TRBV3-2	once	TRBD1	TGTGCCAGCAGCCAAGAAGGGGGCTTGGGCACTGAAGCTTTCTTT	CASSQEGGLGTEAFF
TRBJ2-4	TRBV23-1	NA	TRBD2	TGCGCCAGCAGTGCCAAGACTAGCGGGAGGGCGGAAGGAGCCAAAAACATTCAGTACTTC	CASSAKTSGRAEGAKNIQYF
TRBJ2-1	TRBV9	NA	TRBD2	TGTGCCAGCAGCGTTCTAGCGGGGGGGCTCAATGAGCAGTTCTTC	CASSVLAGGLNEQFF
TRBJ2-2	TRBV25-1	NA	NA	TGTGCCAGCAGTGACAAAGTAGCCACCGGGGAGCTGTTTTTT	CASSDKVATGELFF
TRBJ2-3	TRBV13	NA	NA	TGTGCCAGCAGCCCATGGACTACGAGGGTGGCAGATACGCAGTATTTT	CASSPWTTRVADTQYF
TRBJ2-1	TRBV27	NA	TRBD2	TGTGCCAGCAGTACCGGGACTAGCGGGCCCCAGGGGGAGATCTTC	CASSTGTSGPQGEIF
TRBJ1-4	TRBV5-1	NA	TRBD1	TGCGCCAGCAGCTTGTCGGACAGGGAGGCAAAACTGTTTTTT	CASSLSDREAKLFF
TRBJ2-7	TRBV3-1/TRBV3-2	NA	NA	TGTGCCAGCAGCCAAGTTGGGCGTCGTGAGCAGTACTTC	CASSQVGRREQYF
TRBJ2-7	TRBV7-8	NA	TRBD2	TGTGCCAGCAGCCCATGGACTAGCGGGAGTAAGTACGAGCAGTACTTC	CASSPWTSGSKYEQYF
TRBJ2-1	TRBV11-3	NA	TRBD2	TGTGCCAGCAGCTTAGAGGGACTAGCGGTCGGTGAGCAGTTCTTC	CASSLEGLAVGEQFF